The 17 T cell receptor beta chains below were found in one sample sequenced in a study of cytomegalovirus exposure and HLA in healthy donors. PCR used 60 Vbeta primers and 13 Jbeta primers. The protocol was immunoSEQ multiplex PCR, while the TCRdb copy is restricted to in-frame clones and leaves out a portion. Here the sample spans more than 200,000 clones, about 85% being singletons. The sequenced sample consisted of PBMCs. The receptors were sampled from a human donor in good health.

The V and J genes are TRBV9 and TRBJ1-2, with 8 nucleotides matching TRBD1. Germline values: CDR1 SGDLS, CDR2 YYNGEE. The CDR3 has 17 amino acids. The V and J ends lost 2 bases and 4 bases, in that order; junction bases with no gene match: 13. CDR3 in DNA: TGTGCCAGCAGCGTTACACCGGACAGGGCTCTTGGCTATGGCTACACCTTC. Translating gives CASSVTPDRALGYGYTF.

The V call is TRBV11-3, the J call TRBJ2-3, with 8 bases fitting TRBD1. This CDR3 region has 15 residues. Unmatched junction bases numbered 7, after V lost 5 bases and J lost 3 bases. Per germline, CDR1 SGHNT and CDR2 YENEEA. The CDR3 here is CASSRRTGNTDTQYF. The CDR3 DNA is TGTGCCAGCAGCCGACGGACAGGGAATACAGATACGCAGTATTTT.

The chain links TRBV28 to TRBJ2-7; D might be TRBD2 (5 bases). Germline V gene data show CDR1 as MDHEN and CDR2 as SYDVKM. The CDR3 is 15 amino acids. V was shortened by 4 bases and J by 5 bases, with 18 bases between the two germline ends. The CDR3 sequence is CASSSTWTPGDEQYF. CDR3 coding DNA: TGTGCCAGCAGTTCAACATGGACCCCCGGGGACGAGCAGTACTTC. Full variable domain (missing parts from reference TRBV28 and TRBJ2-7): DVKVTQSSRYLVKRTGEKVFLECVQDMDHENMFWYRQDPGLGLRLIYFSYDVKMKEKGDIPEGYSVSREKKERFSLILESASTNQTSMYLCASSSTWTPGDEQYFGPGTRLTVT.

The V and J genes are TRBV28 and TRBJ2-7; 7 bases fit TRBD1. Looked up from germline, CDR1 is MDHEN and CDR2 is SYDVKM. This CDR3 is 16 amino acids long. V shed 3 bases, J shed 1 base, and the junction held 9 bases outside the gene matches. DNA for the CDR3: TGTGCCAGCAGTTTTACGCCGACAGGGCCGTCCTACGAGCAGTACTTC. Its translation: CASSFTPTGPSYEQYF. Complete variable domain (other parts from reference TRBV28 and TRBJ2-7): DVKVTQSSRYLVKRTGEKVFLECVQDMDHENMFWYRQDPGLGLRLIYFSYDVKMKEKGDIPEGYSVSREKKERFSLILESASTNQTSMYLCASSFTPTGPSYEQYFGPGTRLTVT.

The chain uses TRBV28 and TRBJ1-5, with D uncertain. The CDR3 consists of 13 residues. V lost 6 bases and J 2 bases, leaving 8 bases between the germline ends. Germline assignment: CDR1 MDHEN and CDR2 SYDVKM. CDR3 DNA: TGTGCCAGCAGATACCAGGGCAATCAGCCCCAGCATTTT. Its protein product is CASRYQGNQPQHF.

The chain employs TRBV9 and TRBJ2-1, with 8 bases fitting TRBD2. The V gene's germline CDR1 is SGDLS and CDR2 YYNGEE. The CDR3 has 13 amino acids. Unmatched junction bases numbered 1, after V lost 1 base and J lost 7 bases. The DNA of the CDR3 is TGTGCCAGCAGCGTACGGGAGGGAAATGAGCAGTTCTTC. Its translation is CASSVREGNEQFF.

This clone was seen only a few times. The genes are TRBV6-6 and TRBJ2-5; 9 bases are a match to TRBD1. Trimming cost V 6 bases and J 5 bases; bases outside gene matches: 7. Germline loops: CDR1 MNHNY, CDR2 SVGAGI (reference sequence). The CDR3 covers 14 residues. The CDR3 DNA is TGTGCCAGCAGAGTGGGACAGGGCGGGGAGACCCAGTACTTC. Translated: CASRVGQGGETQYF.

The rearrangement links TRBV2 to TRBJ2-3; 8 positions agree with TRBD2. The length of the CDR3 is 16 residues. Germline CDR1 reads SNHLY; CDR2 reads FYNNEI. V lost 4 bases to trimming and J lost 2 bases; unmatched junction nucleotides: 8. The CDR3 DNA is TGTGCCAGCAGTGTTCCCGGGAGGGCCTTCACAGATACGCAGTATTTT. It specifies CASSVPGRAFTDTQYF.

The rearrangement links TRBV6-5 to TRBJ2-5; TRBD2 agrees at 7 bases. V lost 6 bases, J lost 4 bases, and 5 bases stayed unmatched. Germline CDR1 reads MNHEY; CDR2 reads SVGAGI. The CDR3 length is 13 residues. In nucleotides, the CDR3 is TGTGCCAGCAGCCTGACTAGCCGAGAGACCCAGTACTTC. It specifies CASSLTSRETQYF.

The genes are TRBV10-3 and TRBJ2-3; D perhaps matches TRBD1 (6 bases). Trimming pared 9 bases from V and 6 bases from J, leaving 13 bases between. This CDR3 contains 12 residues. The V gene's germline CDR1 is ENHRY and CDR2 SYGVKD. As DNA, the CDR3 is TGTGCCATAAGGACAGACGGCGATACGCAGTATTTT. It codes for CAIRTDGDTQYF.

This sequence joins TRBV2 and TRBJ2-7; 14 nucleotides agree with TRBD2. V shed 7 bases and J 3 bases; nucleotides not matched to a gene: 5. Germline CDR1 is SNHLY and CDR2 is FYNNEI. CDR3 size: 15 residues. CDR3 nucleotides: TGTGCCAGCAAAGGGACTAGCGGGAGTCACTACGAGCAGTACTTC. It translates to CASKGTSGSHYEQYF.

The chain recombines TRBV6-5 with TRBJ2-5; TRBD1 matches at 9 bases. The CDR3 consists of 14 residues. The J segment lost 5 bases and the V segment lost 5 bases, leaving 6 bases of the junction unmatched. The V gene's germline CDR1 is MNHEY and CDR2 SVGAGI. CDR3 sequence: CASSEDRGGETQYF. The CDR3 bases are TGTGCCAGCAGTGAGGACAGGGGCGGGGAGACCCAGTACTTC.

The chain links TRBV30 to TRBJ2-3; 7 bases line up with TRBD1. CDR3 length: 16 amino acids. Germline CDR1 reads GTSNPN; CDR2 reads SVGIG (reference sequence). Trimming took 0 bases from V and 1 from J; bases not matched to a gene: 7. The CDR3 bases are TGTGCCTGGAGTGTGGTCCTGGGGACAGGCACAGATACGCAGTATTTT. Translated, it gives CAWSVVLGTGTDTQYF.

This chain connects TRBV18 to TRBJ2-1, with D perhaps TRBD1 (6 bases). Trimming removed 2 bases at V and 0 bases at J, with 8 bases between. The CDR3 contains 15 residues. Per germline, CDR1 KGHSH and CDR2 LQKENI. The CDR3 loop is CASSPEGDSYNEQFF. The CDR3 nucleotides read TGTGCCAGCTCACCAGAGGGGGACTCCTACAATGAGCAGTTCTTC.

Comment on this clone: The junction and the germline gene differ at one end; a read error may be behind it. The rearrangement joins TRBV7-7 to TRBJ2-5; perhaps TRBD2 as D (7 bases). The CDR3 runs 15 residues. The germline V gene encodes CDR1 SSHAT and CDR2 FNYEAQ (reference sequence). CDR3 region: CASSPGGAKQETQYF. CDR3 in DNA: TGTGCTAGCAGCCCTGGGGGGGCTAAACAAGAGACCCAGTACTTC.

V and J are TRBV18 and TRBJ2-1, with 13 bases aligning to TRBD2. After removal of 3 bases from V and 4 bases from J, the junction contained 3 bases not matched to a gene. Germline lookup yields CDR1 KGHSH and CDR2 LQKENI. The CDR3 runs to 16 residues. The CDR3 loop is CASSPGTSGTYNEQFF. The CDR3, as DNA: TGTGCCAGCTCACCCGGGACTAGCGGGACGTACAATGAGCAGTTCTTC.

This clone was seen a handful of times. J is TRBJ1-6 and V is TRBV5-4; D call uncertain. Germline loops: CDR1 SGHNT, CDR2 YYREEE (reference sequence). This CDR3 region has 13 residues. Trimming took 4 bases from V and 3 from J, leaving 5 bases between them. The CDR3 DNA reads as TGTGCCAGCAGCCCGCGCTATAATTCACCCCTCCACTTT. As protein: CASSPRYNSPLHF.